This T cell receptor (beta chain) was retrieved from a study of blood T cells in healthy people across ages. Study-level results: TCR beta diversity tracked closely with naive T cell percentage.

It was with a sample-barcoded 5' primer and a J-beta primer mix that a second PCR of roughly 7 to 11 cycles was run. From the 5' RACE reads, TCRdb called clonotypes with MiXCR, one entry per CDR3 protein. The sample has about a million distinct CDR3 sequences; approximately 38% are singletons. Germline lookup yields CDR1 DFQATT and CDR2 SNEGSKA (reference sequence). V gave up 7 bases and J gave up 3 bases, with 15 bases separating them. This CDR3 region has 13 residues. Comments on this clonotype: Its target is not known.

Sequencing was performed on blood. The rearrangement joins TRBV20-1 to TRBJ1-1; tentatively, D is TRBD1 (6 bases). This receptor was obtained from a man aged 18 to 29 in good health. CDR3 region: CSVPRGLDTEAFF. The CDR3 nucleotides read TGCAGTGTTCCTCGGGGGCTGGACACTGAAGCTTTCTTT.